This section outlines one T cell receptor beta chain sequence together with its context. The data derive from a study of cytomegalovirus exposure and HLA in healthy donors. CDR3 length: 12 amino acids. CDR1 is SGHAT and CDR2 is FQNNGV in the germline V gene. V lost 4 bases to trimming and J lost 9 bases, with 10 bases between them. 13 Jbeta primers and 60 Vbeta primers were used for the PCR. Measured with immunoSEQ multiplex PCR; TCRdb has only the in-frame clones, and not every one. Among almost 200,000 clones listed, 70% to 80% were seen once. The receptor was derived from a male donor in good health and CMV-seropositive. The material sequenced was PBMCs. The gene calls are TRBV11-2 and TRBJ2-1; D is perhaps TRBD2 (5 bases). CDR3 DNA: TGTGCCAGCAGCTACGACTACGGTGAGCAGTTCTTC. It translates to CASSYDYGEQFF.